The sequence of this T cell receptor (beta chain) was determined in a study of CXCR3-negative and CXCR3-positive naive CD8 T cells. Study-level background: TRB reads totalled about 150 million, about 1.5 +/- 0.3 million per library.

The CDR3 length is 14 residues. Germline V gene data show CDR1 as SGHDT and CDR2 as YYEEEE. Study-level results: Naive subsets expressed similar surface CD5; TRB CDR3 features served to infer TCR strength. The majority of assays used fresh PBMCs, and CXCR3 expression partially decreased after cryopreservation. In both naive subsets diversity was comparably high, whereas memory CD8+ cells showed much lower diversity.

The libraries of TRB cDNA were prepared using 5' RACE with UMI labels. TCRdb reprocessed the 5' RACE reads, with one entry per CDR3 protein and no DNA. The sample features 35,000 to 50,000 distinct CDR3 sequences, with about 11% in its top ten. A word on this clonotype: The antigen remains unidentified.

The receptor was isolated from a human donor in good health. Some clones in this sample may be carry-over from other donors' samples. Material: memory CD8+ T cells from blood. The chain recombines TRBV5-6 with TRBJ2-1; the TCRdb D gene call, TRBD1, has no DNA to confirm it. This chain's CDR3 is CASRRTGVYNEQFF.